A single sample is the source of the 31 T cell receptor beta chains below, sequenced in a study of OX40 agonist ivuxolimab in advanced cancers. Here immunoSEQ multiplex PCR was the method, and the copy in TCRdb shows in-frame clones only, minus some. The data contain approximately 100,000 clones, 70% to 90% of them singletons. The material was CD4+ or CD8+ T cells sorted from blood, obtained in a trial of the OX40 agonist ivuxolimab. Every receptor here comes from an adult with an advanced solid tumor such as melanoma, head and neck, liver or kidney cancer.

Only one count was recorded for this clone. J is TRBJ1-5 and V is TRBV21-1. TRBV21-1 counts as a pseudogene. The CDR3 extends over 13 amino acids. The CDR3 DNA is TGTGCCAGCAGCAAGGCGGGAACCCAGCCCCAGCATTTT. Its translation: CASSKAGTQPQHF.

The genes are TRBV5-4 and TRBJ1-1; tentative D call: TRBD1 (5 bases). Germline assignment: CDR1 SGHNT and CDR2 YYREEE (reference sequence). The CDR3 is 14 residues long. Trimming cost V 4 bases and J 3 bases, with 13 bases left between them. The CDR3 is CASSVGTSDTEAFF. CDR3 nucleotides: TGTGCCAGCAGCGTCGGGACGTCGGACACTGAAGCTTTCTTT.

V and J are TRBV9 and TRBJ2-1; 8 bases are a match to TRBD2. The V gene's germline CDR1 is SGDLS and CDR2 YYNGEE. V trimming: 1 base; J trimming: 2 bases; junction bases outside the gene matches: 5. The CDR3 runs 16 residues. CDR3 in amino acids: CASSVNIGGAYNEQFF. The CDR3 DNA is TGTGCCAGCAGCGTAAATATCGGGGGGGCCTACAATGAGCAGTTCTTC.

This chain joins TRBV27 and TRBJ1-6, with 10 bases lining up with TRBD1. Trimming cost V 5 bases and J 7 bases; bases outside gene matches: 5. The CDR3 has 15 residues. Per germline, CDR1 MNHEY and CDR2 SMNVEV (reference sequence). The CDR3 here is CASSGTGELNSPLHF. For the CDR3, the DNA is TGTGCCAGCAGTGGGACAGGGGAATTAAATTCACCCCTCCACTTT.

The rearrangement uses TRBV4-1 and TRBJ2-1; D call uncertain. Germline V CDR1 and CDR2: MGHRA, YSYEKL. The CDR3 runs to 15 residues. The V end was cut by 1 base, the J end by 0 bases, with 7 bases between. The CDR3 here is CASSQATGSYNEQFF. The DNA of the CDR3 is TGCGCCAGCAGCCAAGCTACTGGCTCCTACAATGAGCAGTTCTTC.

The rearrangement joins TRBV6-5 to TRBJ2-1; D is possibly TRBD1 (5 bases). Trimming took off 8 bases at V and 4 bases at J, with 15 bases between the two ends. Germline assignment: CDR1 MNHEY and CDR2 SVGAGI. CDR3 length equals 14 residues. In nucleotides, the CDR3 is TGTGCCAGCGGGGCCCGGGTTTCATACAATGAGCAGTTCTTC. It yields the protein CASGARVSYNEQFF.

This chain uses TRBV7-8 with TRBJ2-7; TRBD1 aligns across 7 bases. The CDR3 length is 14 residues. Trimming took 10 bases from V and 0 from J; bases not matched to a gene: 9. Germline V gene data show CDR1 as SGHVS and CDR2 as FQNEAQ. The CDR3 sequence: CATGDSGVSYEQYF. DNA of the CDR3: TGTGCCACAGGGGACAGCGGCGTCTCCTACGAGCAGTACTTC.

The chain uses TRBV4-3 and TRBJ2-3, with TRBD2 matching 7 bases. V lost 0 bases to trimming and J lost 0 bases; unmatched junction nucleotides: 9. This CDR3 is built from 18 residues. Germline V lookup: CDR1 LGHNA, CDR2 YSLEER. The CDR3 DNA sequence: TGCGCCAGCAGCCAAGATTTAGGAGCGGGGCCTAGCACAGATACGCAGTATTTT. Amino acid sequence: CASSQDLGAGPSTDTQYF.

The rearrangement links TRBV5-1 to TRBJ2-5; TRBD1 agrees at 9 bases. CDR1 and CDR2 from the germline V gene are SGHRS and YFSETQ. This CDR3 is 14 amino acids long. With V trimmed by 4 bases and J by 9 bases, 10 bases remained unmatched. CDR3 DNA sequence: TGCGCCAGCAGCCCCCGGACAGGGGCAACGGCCCAGTACTTC. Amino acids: CASSPRTGATAQYF.

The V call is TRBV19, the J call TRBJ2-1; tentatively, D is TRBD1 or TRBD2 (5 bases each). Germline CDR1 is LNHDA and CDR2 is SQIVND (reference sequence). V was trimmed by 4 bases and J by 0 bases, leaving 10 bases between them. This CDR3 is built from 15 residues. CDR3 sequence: CASSTGALSYNEQFF. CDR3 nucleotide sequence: TGTGCCAGTAGTACCGGGGCCCTCTCCTACAATGAGCAGTTCTTC.

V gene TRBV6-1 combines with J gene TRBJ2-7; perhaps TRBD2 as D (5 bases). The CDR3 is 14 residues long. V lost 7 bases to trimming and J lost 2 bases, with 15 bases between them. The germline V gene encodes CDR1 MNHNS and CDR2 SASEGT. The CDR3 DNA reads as TGTGCCAGCACAACTAGAGCCCGTACCTACGAGCAGTACTTC. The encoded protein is CASTTRARTYEQYF.

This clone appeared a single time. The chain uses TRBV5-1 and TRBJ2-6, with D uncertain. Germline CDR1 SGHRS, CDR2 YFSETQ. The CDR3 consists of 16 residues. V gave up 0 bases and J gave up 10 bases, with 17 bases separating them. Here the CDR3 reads CASSLGGSSSSNVLTF. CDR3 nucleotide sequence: TGCGCCAGCAGCTTGGGGGGATCCTCCTCCTCTAACGTCCTGACTTTC. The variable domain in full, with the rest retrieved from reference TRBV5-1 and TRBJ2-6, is KAGVTQTPRYLIKTRGQQVTLSCSPISGHRSVSWYQQTPGQGLQFLFEYFSETQRNKGNFPGRFSGRQFSNSRSEMNVSTLELGDSALYLCASSLGGSSSSNVLTFGAGSRLTVL.

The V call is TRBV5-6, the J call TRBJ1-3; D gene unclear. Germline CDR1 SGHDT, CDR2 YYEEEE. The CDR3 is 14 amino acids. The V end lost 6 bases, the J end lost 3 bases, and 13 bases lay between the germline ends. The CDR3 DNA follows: TGTGCCAGCAACCCCTATAGCGGTGGAAACACCATATATTTT. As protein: CASNPYSGGNTIYF.

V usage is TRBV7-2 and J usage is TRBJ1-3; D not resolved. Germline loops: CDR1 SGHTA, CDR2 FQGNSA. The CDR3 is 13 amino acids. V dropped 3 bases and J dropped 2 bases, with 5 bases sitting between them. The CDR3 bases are TGTGCCAGCAGCTTGGATACTGGAAACACCATATATTTT. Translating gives CASSLDTGNTIYF. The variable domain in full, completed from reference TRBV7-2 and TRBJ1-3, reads GAGVSQSPSNKVTEKGKDVELRCDPISGHTALYWYRQSLGQGLEFLIYFQGNSAPDKSGLPSDRFSAERTGGSVSTLTIQRTQQEDSAVYLCASSLDTGNTIYFGEGSWLTVV.

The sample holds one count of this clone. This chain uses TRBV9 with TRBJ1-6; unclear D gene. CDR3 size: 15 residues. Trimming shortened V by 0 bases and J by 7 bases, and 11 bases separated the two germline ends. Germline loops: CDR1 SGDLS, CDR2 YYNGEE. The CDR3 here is CASSVDLGSNSPLHF. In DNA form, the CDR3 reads TGTGCCAGCAGCGTAGATTTGGGGTCGAATTCACCCCTCCACTTT.

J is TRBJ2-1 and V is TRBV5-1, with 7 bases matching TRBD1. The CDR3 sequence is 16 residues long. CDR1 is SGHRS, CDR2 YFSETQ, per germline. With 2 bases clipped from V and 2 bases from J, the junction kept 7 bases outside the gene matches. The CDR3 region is CASSLLGQETYNEQFF. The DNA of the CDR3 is TGCGCCAGCAGCTTATTAGGACAGGAAACCTACAATGAGCAGTTCTTC.

CDR3 region: CASLNREDLNTIYF. The CDR3, as DNA: TGTGCCAGCCTGAACAGGGAGGATTTAAACACCATATATTTT. This chain links TRBV7-9 with TRBJ1-3; TRBD1 is a possible D gene (6 bases). CDR3 size: 14 residues. The V and J ends lost 8 bases and 6 bases respectively, with 17 bases between them. Germline V lookup: CDR1 SEHNR, CDR2 FQNEAQ (reference sequence).

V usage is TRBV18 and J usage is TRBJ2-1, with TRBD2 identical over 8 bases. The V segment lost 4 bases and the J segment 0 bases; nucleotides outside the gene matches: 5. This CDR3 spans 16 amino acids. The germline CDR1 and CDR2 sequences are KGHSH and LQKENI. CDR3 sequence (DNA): TGTGCCAGCTCACTCCGAAGCGGGAGCTCCTACAATGAGCAGTTCTTC. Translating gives CASSLRSGSSYNEQFF.

The CDR3 DNA reads as TGTGCCAGCAGCTTCGCCGGGGTTCCAGATACGCAGTATTTT. Translation gives CASSFAGVPDTQYF. The chain uses TRBV5-4 and TRBJ2-3, with a tentative D call TRBD2 (5 bases). The CDR3 loop spans 14 amino acids. V lost 2 bases and J 4 bases, leaving 11 bases between the germline ends. Germline V lookup: CDR1 SGHNT, CDR2 YYREEE (reference sequence).

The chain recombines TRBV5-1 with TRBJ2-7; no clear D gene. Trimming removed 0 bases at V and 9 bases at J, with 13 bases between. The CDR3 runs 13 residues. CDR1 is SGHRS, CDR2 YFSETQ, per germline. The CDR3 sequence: CASSLEAYPGQYF. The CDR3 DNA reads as TGCGCCAGCAGCTTGGAAGCTTATCCGGGGCAGTACTTC.

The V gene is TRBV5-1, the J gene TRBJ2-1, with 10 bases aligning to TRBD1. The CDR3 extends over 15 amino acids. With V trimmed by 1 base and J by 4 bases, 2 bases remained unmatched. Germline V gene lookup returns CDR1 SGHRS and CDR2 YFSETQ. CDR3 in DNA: TGCGCCAGCAGCTTGCAGGGACAGGGGTACAATGAGCAGTTCTTC. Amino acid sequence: CASSLQGQGYNEQFF.

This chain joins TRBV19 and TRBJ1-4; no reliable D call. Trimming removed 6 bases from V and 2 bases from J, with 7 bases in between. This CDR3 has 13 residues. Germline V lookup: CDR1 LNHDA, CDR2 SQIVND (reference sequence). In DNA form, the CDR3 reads TGTGCCAGTAGCCCGGGGACTAATGAAAAACTGTTTTTT. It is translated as CASSPGTNEKLFF.

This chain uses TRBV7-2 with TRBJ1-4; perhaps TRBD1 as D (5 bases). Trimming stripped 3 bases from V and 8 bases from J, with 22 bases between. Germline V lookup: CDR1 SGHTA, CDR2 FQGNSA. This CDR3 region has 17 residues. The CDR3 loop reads CASSFQGGGMLREKLFF. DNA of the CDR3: TGTGCCAGCAGCTTCCAGGGCGGTGGGATGCTTAGGGAAAAACTGTTTTTT.

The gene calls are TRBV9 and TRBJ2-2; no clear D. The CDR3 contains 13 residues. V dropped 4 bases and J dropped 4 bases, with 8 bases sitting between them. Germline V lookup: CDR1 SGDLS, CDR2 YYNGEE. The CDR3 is CASSTATTGELFF. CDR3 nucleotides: TGTGCCAGCAGCACAGCTACCACCGGGGAGCTGTTTTTT.

The CDR3, as DNA: TGTGCCAGCAGCTTAGGACAGAATCAGCCCCAGCATTTT. It codes for CASSLGQNQPQHF. The V call is TRBV7-2, the J call TRBJ1-5; D possibly corresponds to TRBD1 (5 bases). With 1 base removed from V and 4 bases from J, the gap between germline ends came to 5 bases. This CDR3 has 13 residues. The germline V gene has CDR1 SGHTA and CDR2 FQGNSA.

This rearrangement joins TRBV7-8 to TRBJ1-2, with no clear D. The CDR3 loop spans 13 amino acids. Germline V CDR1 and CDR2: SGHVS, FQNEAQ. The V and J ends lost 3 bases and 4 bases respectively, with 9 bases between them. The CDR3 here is CASSLDGSYGYTF. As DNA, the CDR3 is TGTGCCAGCAGCTTGGACGGAAGCTATGGCTACACCTTC.

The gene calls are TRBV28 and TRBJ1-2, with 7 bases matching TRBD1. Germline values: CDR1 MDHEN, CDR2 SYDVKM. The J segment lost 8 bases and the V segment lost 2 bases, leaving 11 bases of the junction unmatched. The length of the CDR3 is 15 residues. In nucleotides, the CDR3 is TGTGCCAGCAGTTTAGTGAGGACAGGACGTAGAGGCTACACCTTC. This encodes CASSLVRTGRRGYTF.

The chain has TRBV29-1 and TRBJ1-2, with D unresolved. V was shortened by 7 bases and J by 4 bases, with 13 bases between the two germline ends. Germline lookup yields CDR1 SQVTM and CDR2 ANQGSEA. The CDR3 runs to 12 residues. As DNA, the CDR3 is TGCAGCGCGAACAAGGGCGGCTATGGCTACACCTTC. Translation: CSANKGGYGYTF.

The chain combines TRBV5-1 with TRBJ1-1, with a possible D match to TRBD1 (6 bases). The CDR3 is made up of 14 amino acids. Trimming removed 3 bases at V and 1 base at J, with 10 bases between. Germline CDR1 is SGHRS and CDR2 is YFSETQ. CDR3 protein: CASSWGQQNTEAFF. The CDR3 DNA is TGCGCCAGCAGCTGGGGACAACAGAACACTGAAGCTTTCTTT. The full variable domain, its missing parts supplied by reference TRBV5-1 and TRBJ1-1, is KAGVTQTPRYLIKTRGQQVTLSCSPISGHRSVSWYQQTPGQGLQFLFEYFSETQRNKGNFPGRFSGRQFSNSRSEMNVSTLELGDSALYLCASSWGQQNTEAFFGQGTRLTVV.

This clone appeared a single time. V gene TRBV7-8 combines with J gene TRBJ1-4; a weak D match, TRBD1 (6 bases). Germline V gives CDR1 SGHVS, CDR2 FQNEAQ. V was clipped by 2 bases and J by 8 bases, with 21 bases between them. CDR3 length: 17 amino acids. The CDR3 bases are TGTGCCAGCAGCTTAAGATTAGGGCGGGGGCCTGAGGAAAAACTGTTTTTT. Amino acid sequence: CASSLRLGRGPEEKLFF.

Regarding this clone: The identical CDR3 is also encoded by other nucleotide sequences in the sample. The CDR3, as DNA: TGTGCCAGCAGCCTCCTCGGATACGAGCAGTACTTC. As protein: CASSLLGYEQYF. V usage is TRBV7-2 and J usage is TRBJ2-7; no reliable D call. This CDR3 region has 12 residues. V was cut by 5 bases and J by 4 bases, with 9 bases left in between. CDR1 SGHTA and CDR2 FQGNSA come from the germline V gene. Full variable domain (rest looked up from reference TRBV7-2 and TRBJ2-7): GAGVSQSPSNKVTEKGKDVELRCDPISGHTALYWYRQSLGQGLEFLIYFQGNSAPDKSGLPSDRFSAERTGGSVSTLTIQRTQQEDSAVYLCASSLLGYEQYFGPGTRLTVT.